One sample yielded the 6 T cell receptor beta chains listed below, sequenced in a study of blood T cell repertoires in COVID-19. Sequencing was performed with immunoSEQ multiplex PCR; in TCRdb, only in-frame clones are kept and a portion is missing. The sample gives 500,000 to 600,000 clones, 85% to 90% of which show up once; roughly 7.4% is in the top ten. Material: peripheral blood. The receptor set was obtained from a woman aged 45-59 years with COVID-19, enrolled during active disease.

The chain combines TRBV6-5 with TRBJ1-3, with D maybe TRBD1 (6 bases). From germline, CDR1 is MNHEY and CDR2 SVGAGI. The CDR3 sequence is 14 residues long. V shed 6 bases and J shed 2 bases, with 11 bases lying between them. The CDR3 DNA sequence: TGTGCCAGCAGCACAGGGTCCACTGGAAACACCATATATTTT. Its protein is CASSTGSTGNTIYF.

The chain employs TRBV4-1 and TRBJ1-5; TRBD1 is a possible D gene (5 bases). The V and J ends lost 4 bases and 4 bases respectively, with 11 bases between them. The CDR3 loop spans 14 amino acids. Germline V gene data show CDR1 as MGHRA and CDR2 as YSYEKL. CDR3 DNA: TGCGCCAGCAGCCCGGGACTCCCTAATCAGCCCCAGCATTTT. Amino acids: CASSPGLPNQPQHF.

The chain couples TRBV6-5 to TRBJ2-4; D is possibly TRBD1 (6 bases). V lost 6 bases and J 6 bases, leaving 15 bases between the germline ends. Per the germline V gene, CDR1 is MNHEY and CDR2 is SVGAGI. The CDR3 spans 14 residues. CDR3 nucleotide sequence: TGTGCCAGCAGAGATCCGGGACAAACAAACATTCAGTACTTC. Translating gives CASRDPGQTNIQYF.

The chain couples TRBV12-5 to TRBJ1-2, with 7 bases that match TRBD1. The ends lost 1 base at V and 9 bases at J; junction bases unmatched: 14. Germline V gene sequence: CDR1 LGHNT, CDR2 FRNRAP. CDR3 length equals 16 residues. This CDR3 reads CASGLGTGDPGRSYTF. Here the CDR3 DNA reads TGTGCTAGTGGTTTGGGAACAGGGGACCCTGGGAGGAGCTACACCTTC.

This CDR3 is CATSRDRTGTSGANVLTF. Written as DNA, the CDR3 is TGTGCCACCAGCAGAGACCGGACAGGGACCTCTGGGGCCAACGTCCTGACTTTC. J is TRBJ2-6 and V is TRBV15, with 8 bases matching TRBD1. Germline CDR1 and CDR2: LNHNV and YYDKDF (reference sequence). The CDR3 runs 18 residues. The V and J ends lost 0 bases and 0 bases, in that order; junction bases with no gene match: 4.

This clone appeared once. The V call is TRBV9, the J call TRBJ1-5, with D hard to call. Germline CDR1 SGDLS, CDR2 YYNGEE. The CDR3 has 14 amino acids. Trimming cost V 4 bases and J 5 bases, with 13 bases left between them. The CDR3 region has the DNA TGTGCCAGCAGCCCGGGGTCTCTATATCAGCCCCAGCATTTT. It encodes CASSPGSLYQPQHF.